This TCR beta chain stems from a study of cytomegalovirus exposure and HLA in healthy donors. Study overall: HLA-typed donors were the source of approximately 86 million unique TCRs held in an early data release. Whole-study results and caveats: Despite most TCR sequences being rare, some public TCRs occurred in many donors. Later analysis revealed greater clonal expansion in HLA-associated TCR beta chains than in equally common others.

Use of 60 Vbeta and 13 Jbeta primers characterized the PCR. Here immunoSEQ multiplex PCR was the method, and the copy in TCRdb shows in-frame clones only, minus some. The sample lists around 68,000 clones, about 68% occurring once. The CDR3 loop spans 16 amino acids. CDR1 MNHEY and CDR2 SMNVEV come from the germline V gene (reference sequence). Trimming cost V 3 bases and J 0 bases; bases outside gene matches: 7. For this clone: The target antigen is unknown.

The sample consisted of PBMCs. The receptor's source is a woman in her thirties in good health and CMV-seropositive. This chain connects TRBV27 to TRBJ1-1, with 7 bases aligning to TRBD1. The CDR3 DNA reads TGTGCCAGCAGTTTTGGACAGGCCAACTTGAACACTGAAGCTTTCTTT. Translating gives CASSFGQANLNTEAFF.